This is a list of T cell receptor beta chains from one sample in a study of Ad26.COV2.S vaccination and SARS-CoV-2 variants. The data were produced by immunoSEQ multiplex PCR, yet TCRdb's version contains in-frame clones alone and is incomplete. The table has hundreds of thousands of clones, 90% seen once. Here the sequenced sample was peripheral blood, taken in a trial of Ad26.COV2.S vaccine versus placebo. The source is a person between 18 and 59 years old who received the Ad26.COV2.S COVID-19 vaccine or a placebo. The CDR3 runs from the conserved cysteine through the conserved F or W. The D gene is left open where the match is weak. Size is stated for part of the rows, as once, few or many counts, or as a class when the clone is expanded.

D gene	J gene	V gene	clone size	CDR3 DNA	CDR3 protein
TRBD1	TRBJ2-2	TRBV5-1	NA	TGCGCCAGCAGCTGGGGGCCGGTAGGGACAGGGACTAACACCGGGGAGCTGTTTTTT	CASSWGPVGTGTNTGELFF
NA	TRBJ1-1	TRBV6-5	NA	TGTGCCAGCAGATATCACCAGGGGTTTGGCACTGAAGCTTTCTTT	CASRYHQGFGTEAFF
NA	TRBJ1-1	TRBV11-3	NA	TGTGCCAGCAGCCGGGGGAGTCACACTGAAGCTTTCTTT	CASSRGSHTEAFF
NA	TRBJ1-3	TRBV30	NA	TGTGCCTGGTCCTCGGGGTCTGGAAACACCATATATTTT	CAWSSGSGNTIYF
TRBD1	TRBJ1-2	TRBV7-8	NA	TGTGCCAGCAGCCCCCTAAGACAGGGCGGATATGGCTACACCTTC	CASSPLRQGGYGYTF
TRBD2	TRBJ2-3	TRBV4-3	NA	TGCGCCAGCAGCCAAGCCGGCGGGGGAGCTAGCACAGATACGCAGTATTTT	CASSQAGGGASTDTQYF
TRBD2	TRBJ2-1	TRBV14	NA	TGTGCCAGCAGCAACATAGCGGGGAAAAACAATGAGCAGTTCTTC	CASSNIAGKNNEQFF
NA	TRBJ1-1	TRBV19	once	TGTGCCAGTAGTATACAAGGGTATAGTGAAGCTTTCTTT	CASSIQGYSEAFF
TRBD2	TRBJ2-7	TRBV4-3	NA	TGCGCCAGCAGCCAAGAATCTAGCGGGGTTTCCTACGAGCAGTACTTC	CASSQESSGVSYEQYF
TRBD1	TRBJ2-7	TRBV29-1	NA	TGCAGCGTTGGGGGCCTACAGGGGGCCAACGAGCAGTACTTC	CSVGGLQGANEQYF
NA	TRBJ1-3	TRBV5-6	NA	TGTGCCAGCAGCCCCCGAGGGGGCTCTGGAAACACCATATATTTT	CASSPRGGSGNTIYF
NA	TRBJ2-3	TRBV7-3	NA	TGTGCCAGCAGCTTGATTCCAGGGGGCACAGATACGCAGTATTTT	CASSLIPGGTDTQYF
NA	TRBJ1-2	TRBV7-2	NA	TGTGCCAGCAGCTTACATTTCCAGTGGGGATATGGCTACACCTTC	CASSLHFQWGYGYTF
NA	TRBJ2-7	TRBV27	NA	TGTGCCAGCAGTTTGGACCCGAACTACGAGCAGTACTTC	CASSLDPNYEQYF
NA	TRBJ2-1	TRBV3-1/TRBV3-2	NA	TGTGCCAGCAGCCCGCTCCCGAGCGGAAAAGCCAATGAGCAGTTCTTC	CASSPLPSGKANEQFF
NA	TRBJ2-1	TRBV11-3	NA	TGTGCCAGCAGCTTGGATCCGGACAATGAGCAGTTCTTC	CASSLDPDNEQFF
TRBD2	TRBJ2-1	TRBV5-6	NA	TGTGCCGGGGGGGTCTGGCAGGGCCACAATGAGCAGTTCTTC	CAGGVWQGHNEQFF
NA	TRBJ2-1	TRBV11-2	NA	TGTGCCAGCAGCGAGAGACAGGAGAGCTCCTACAATGAGCAGTTCTTC	CASSERQESSYNEQFF
NA	TRBJ2-3	TRBV12-5	NA	TGTGCTAGTGGTTTAGGGTATTCGGATACGCAGTATTTT	CASGLGYSDTQYF
NA	TRBJ2-7	TRBV6-2/TRBV6-3	NA	TGTGCCAGCAGTCCAGCCGGGTTCGTGGCAACCTACGAGCAGTACTTC	CASSPAGFVATYEQYF
TRBD2	TRBJ2-3	TRBV18	NA	TGTGCCAGCTCACTTTTCCTACCTAGCGGGAACCGCACAGATACGCAGTATTTT	CASSLFLPSGNRTDTQYF
NA	TRBJ2-3	TRBV27	once	TGTGCCAGCAGCAACGGGGTAAGGGAGGCAGATACGCAGTATTTT	CASSNGVREADTQYF
NA	TRBJ1-1	TRBV5-1	NA	TGCGCCAGCGGCAGGACGGGGAACACTGAAGCTTTCTTT	CASGRTGNTEAFF
NA	TRBJ2-1	TRBV6-5	once	TGTGCCAGCAGCCTAGACCCTTCCTACAATGAGCAGTTCTTC	CASSLDPSYNEQFF
NA	TRBJ2-5	TRBV5-4	NA	TGTGCCAGCAGCTTGGCAGGGGCACAAGAGACCCAGTACTTC	CASSLAGAQETQYF
TRBD2	TRBJ2-7	TRBV28	NA	TGTGCCAGCAGTTTGACTAGCGGGATGAAACAGTACTTC	CASSLTSGMKQYF
NA	TRBJ1-6	TRBV9	NA	TGTGCCAGCAGCGCCGAAGGACAGAATGTTCATGGAATTATGGATTCACCCCTCCACTTT	CASSAEGQNVHGIMDSPLHF
NA	TRBJ1-3	TRBV18	NA	TGTGCCAGCTCACAAAGAACCGGGGCAGCTTTTTTCTCTGGAAACACCATATATTTT	CASSQRTGAAFFSGNTIYF
NA	TRBJ2-5	TRBV7-8	once	TGTGCCAGCAGCTTAGTGTGGAACTCTAGGGAGACCCAGTACTTC	CASSLVWNSRETQYF
NA	TRBJ1-4	TRBV7-2	NA	TGTGCCAGCAGCAACACAGGGTCGGGTAATGAAAAACTGTTTTTT	CASSNTGSGNEKLFF
NA	TRBJ2-5	TRBV4-3	NA	TGCGCCAGCAGCCAGGGAGAATTAGGAGAGACCCAGTACTTC	CASSQGELGETQYF
NA	TRBJ2-5	TRBV19	NA	TGTGCCAGTAGTATAGGTCAGGGGTCGGTGACCCAGTACTTC	CASSIGQGSVTQYF
TRBD2	TRBJ2-4	TRBV7-2	NA	TGTGCCAGCAGCTTCGCTAGCGGGAGTAACCAGGGGAACATTCAGTACTTC	CASSFASGSNQGNIQYF
NA	TRBJ2-7	TRBV28	NA	TGTGCCAGCAGTTTACCGGGGACCTCCTACGAGCAGTACTTC	CASSLPGTSYEQYF
TRBD1	TRBJ2-7	TRBV3-1/TRBV3-2	NA	TGTGCCAGCAGCCAAACAGGGGGCTCCTACGAGCAGTACTTC	CASSQTGGSYEQYF
NA	TRBJ2-6	TRBV11-2	NA	TGTGCCAGCAGCTTAGCCGGGGTCGGAGACTCTGGGGCCAACGTCCTGACTTTC	CASSLAGVGDSGANVLTF
TRBD1	TRBJ2-5	TRBV7-3	NA	TGTGCCAGCAGCCCAGGACAGGGGTATGAGACCCAGTACTTC	CASSPGQGYETQYF
TRBD2	TRBJ2-7	TRBV6-5	NA	TGTGCCAGCAGTTCTCTAGCGGCCCTTTACGAGCAGTACTTC	CASSSLAALYEQYF
NA	TRBJ2-1	TRBV11-2	few	TGTGCCAGCAGCTTAGAAAGTAGCGGTCGCTACAATGAGCAGTTCTTC	CASSLESSGRYNEQFF
TRBD2	TRBJ2-2	TRBV19	NA	TGTGCCAGTAGTATACTAGCGGCGAACACCGGGGAGCTGTTTTTT	CASSILAANTGELFF
NA	TRBJ2-7	TRBV27	NA	TGTGCCAGCAGTTCGAACAATTGGGGCCCGAGGGACTACGAGCAGTACTTC	CASSSNNWGPRDYEQYF
TRBD2	TRBJ2-7	TRBV29-1	NA	TGCAGCGTTGACCTTAGCGGGGTTGAGCAGTACTTC	CSVDLSGVEQYF
TRBD1	TRBJ1-5	TRBV15	NA	TGTGCCACCAGCAGAGAGAGTCCCGGGGAGGGGGCCCAGCCCCAGCATTTT	CATSRESPGEGAQPQHF
TRBD2	TRBJ2-2	TRBV7-3	few	TGTGCCAGCAGCTCTTGGACTAGCGGGACCGGGGAGCTGTTTTTT	CASSSWTSGTGELFF
NA	TRBJ2-3	TRBV21-1	NA	TGTGCCAGCAGCAAATGGCGGGGACAGGGGGCCGTGGGTGTAGATACGCAGTATTTT	CASSKWRGQGAVGVDTQYF
NA	TRBJ2-2	TRBV7-7	NA	TGTGCCAGCAGCTTAGCGGGGCGCGACACCGGGGAGCTGTTTTTT	CASSLAGRDTGELFF
NA	TRBJ2-7	TRBV15	NA	TGTGCCACCAGCAACGGCCCCTACGAGCAGTACTTC	CATSNGPYEQYF
NA	TRBJ2-5	TRBV14	NA	TGTGCCAGCAGCCAACAACTCCGGGAGACCCAGTACTTC	CASSQQLRETQYF
NA	TRBJ2-7	TRBV4-3	NA	TGCGCCAGCAGCCAAGATTTAACAGGCCGCTACGAGCAGTACTTC	CASSQDLTGRYEQYF
NA	TRBJ1-1	TRBV6-2/TRBV6-3	NA	TGTGCCAGCAGTCAAGGCACTGAAGCTTTCTTT	CASSQGTEAFF
TRBD1	TRBJ2-1	TRBV5-1	NA	TGCGCCAGCAGCTTGAGGGGACAGGGCCCAACCTTGAACAATGAGCAGTTCTTC	CASSLRGQGPTLNNEQFF
NA	TRBJ1-5	TRBV19	NA	TGTGCCAGTAGTATAGTAGGAGGTCAAGGACATCAGCCCCAGCATTTT	CASSIVGGQGHQPQHF
TRBD1	TRBJ1-3	TRBV5-5	NA	TGTGCCAGCAGCCAAGACAGGGGCTCTGGAAACACCATATATTTT	CASSQDRGSGNTIYF
NA	TRBJ2-7	TRBV27	once	TGTGCCAGCTCCTTGGACAAGTCCTACGAGCAGTACTTC	CASSLDKSYEQYF
TRBD1	TRBJ2-6	TRBV18	NA	TGTGCCAGCTCACGGGACAGGGTCTCTGGGGCCAACGTCCTGACTTTC	CASSRDRVSGANVLTF
NA	TRBJ2-1	TRBV5-4	once	TGTGCCAGCAGCCCGATAGGTCAGGAAGTAAATGAGCAGTTCTTC	CASSPIGQEVNEQFF
NA	TRBJ2-1	TRBV4-3	NA	TGCGCCAGCAGCCAAGATGGGGTAACGGGGAATGAGCAGTTCTTC	CASSQDGVTGNEQFF
NA	TRBJ1-2	TRBV7-2	NA	TGTGCCAGCAGGGAAAAGCGCGGATCTAACTATGGCTACACCTTC	CASREKRGSNYGYTF
NA	TRBJ2-1	TRBV30	once	TGTGCCTGGAGTGTATGGGGGCTAGCGGACTACTACAATGAGCAGTTCTTC	CAWSVWGLADYYNEQFF